Following are 2 T cell receptor beta chains from one sample sequenced in a study of T-cell memory formation after mild COVID-19. TCRdb itself ran the 5' RACE reads through MiXCR, one entry per CDR3 protein. In the table there are 250,000 to 300,000 distinct CDR3 sequences, 15% to 20% of which are singletons. The sequenced sample consisted of PBMCs or a T cell subset sorted from them (not recorded which). These receptors were taken from a man younger than 35 who had mild COVID-19 (a few samples of this study predate the infection). Cell type and time point are not known.

This clonotype was observed a few times. The chain is built from TRBV5-4 and TRBJ1-2, with 11 positions matching TRBD1. This CDR3 has 18 residues. Trimming cost V 1 base and J 6 bases; bases outside gene matches: 14. CDR1 and CDR2 from the germline V gene are SGHNT and YYREEE (reference sequence). The CDR3 protein is CASSLIGGTGQGANGYTF. The CDR3 DNA reads TGTGCCAGCAGCTTGATAGGCGGAACCGGACAGGGGGCAAATGGCTACACCTTC. Full variable domain (remainder filled in from reference TRBV5-4 and TRBJ1-2): ETGVTQSPTHLIKTRGQQVTLRCSSQSGHNTVSWYQQALGQGPQFIFQYYREEENGRGNFPPRFSGLQFPNYSSELNVNALELDDSALYLCASSLIGGTGQGANGYTFGSGTRLTVV.

This clonotype has only a few counts. The chain carries TRBV12-3 or TRBV12-4 and TRBJ1-6; D call uncertain. The CDR3 runs to 14 residues. Trimming left V 3 bases short and J 9 bases short, with 12 bases between. The DNA of the CDR3 is TGTGCCAGCAGTTTCGAAGGGAGGCGTTCACCCCTCCACTTT. It specifies CASSFEGRRSPLHF.